This TCR beta chain appears in the sequencing data of a study of blood T cell repertoires in COVID-19. TCRdb's table, derived via immunoSEQ multiplex PCR, lists solely in-frame clones and lacks some. The sample records approximately 300,000 clones, 85% being singletons. Contact with a PCR-confirmed or clinician-diagnosed COVID-19 case occurred within 2 weeks of entry. The CDR3 covers 15 residues. The ends were cut back, 1 base at V and 5 bases at J, with 10 bases in the middle. Germline V gene lookup returns CDR1 SGHDT and CDR2 YYEEEE. Sequencing input: PBMCs or T cells enriched from blood (not recorded which). This receptor was taken from a woman aged 30 to 39 who had been exposed to COVID-19. The chain employs TRBV5-6 and TRBJ1-6; unclear D gene. The CDR3 sequence: CASSLLPDNNSPLHF. The DNA for the CDR3 is TGTGCCAGCAGCTTGCTGCCAGATAATAATTCACCCCTCCACTTT.